This is a list of T cell receptor beta chains from one sample in a study of CXCR3-negative and CXCR3-positive naive CD8 T cells. TCRdb re-analyzed the 5' RACE reads; it lists each CDR3 protein once, without DNA. The sample data list approximately 90,000 distinct CDR3 sequences. Material for sequencing was naive CXCR3+ CD8+ T cells from blood. The receptors come from a human donor in good health. Some clones in this sample may be carry-over from other donors' samples. Both conserved end residues are part of each CDR3.

j_call v_call cdr3_aa
TRBJ2-7 TRBV27 CASSLSGGDREQYF
TRBJ2-2 TRBV25-1 CASSEGVRAGELFF
TRBJ2-2 TRBV4-1 CASSQVGGSGELFF
TRBJ2-7 TRBV14 CASSREAGAYEQYF
TRBJ1-1 TRBV6-2/TRBV6-3 CASSYPGTIVTEAFF
TRBJ2-5 TRBV28 CASRTGRETQYF
TRBJ2-7 TRBV7-9 CAGTSGRADESYEQYF
TRBJ1-1 TRBV12-3/TRBV12-4 CASSPRQGLNTEAFF
TRBJ2-7 TRBV28 CASSSPTVTDYEQYF
TRBJ2-7 TRBV10-3 CAIMGTSGTRNYEQYF
TRBJ2-7 TRBV29-1 CSVVGSGRFDEPYF
TRBJ2-7 TRBV21-1 CASSKGVRFLDEQYF
TRBJ1-5 TRBV6-2/TRBV6-3 CASVQGYKHNQPQHF
TRBJ2-7 TRBV28 CATARQESSYEQYF
TRBJ1-1 TRBV4-3 CASGRTVNTEAFF
TRBJ2-1 TRBV29-1 CSVVSYNEQFF
TRBJ1-5 TRBV9 CASSVDRDRQPQHF
TRBJ1-1 TRBV14 CASSHESEAFF
TRBJ2-7 TRBV12-3/TRBV12-4 CASTHTNEYEQYF
TRBJ1-2 TRBV5-1 CASSLGERNYGYTF
TRBJ1-4 TRBV29-1 CSERRVATNEKLFF
TRBJ2-7 TRBV4-1 CASSQDFPRGARGYEQYF
TRBJ2-7 TRBV6-1 CASDPGRKSYEQYF
TRBJ2-3 TRBV4-3 CASSHIPGDSGRAPQYF
TRBJ2-7 TRBV20-1 CSARPPGREVHEQYF
TRBJ2-1 TRBV14 CASSDSGSVVDEQFF
TRBJ2-1 TRBV2 CAGAIAGVVNEQFF
TRBJ1-5 TRBV7-9 CASTAGSSDQPQHF
TRBJ1-1 TRBV12-5 CASGLGNTEAFF
TRBJ2-5 TRBV20-1 CSAVTGTLQETQYF
TRBJ2-1 TRBV7-2 CASSLVGYEQFF
TRBJ2-1 TRBV4-1 CASSRRDSQNNEQFF
TRBJ2-5 TRBV29-1 CSVIYYRGSPNQETQYF
TRBJ2-1 TRBV18 CASSPGRGQRIYQFF
TRBJ2-7 TRBV29-1 CSVEGGQAYEQYF
TRBJ2-7 TRBV27 CASSFRDRGTYEQYF
TRBJ2-3 TRBV4-2 CASSQDLSTGTDTQYF
TRBJ1-1 TRBV6-2/TRBV6-3 CASSYSRDAGTEAFF
TRBJ2-1 TRBV27 CASSFSGGPYNEQFF
TRBJ2-5 TRBV6-5 CASSSGGGETQYF
TRBJ1-6 TRBV5-5 CASSQETGYNSPLHF
TRBJ1-2 TRBV7-2 CASSLEGAEVFYGYTF
TRBJ2-3 TRBV10-3 CAISGVVGYLNTDTQYF
TRBJ2-7 TRBV29-1 CSVEGLGGYEQYF
TRBJ2-4 TRBV7-9 CASSLSLGSQAASIQYF
TRBJ2-3 TRBV28 CASSLQGHRGDTQYF
TRBJ2-2 TRBV5-1 CASSYWTGENTGELFF
TRBJ1-1 TRBV19 CASSFSQTGWTEAFF
TRBJ2-1 TRBV7-2 CASSPGLAGAKNWDEQFF
TRBJ2-7 TRBV6-2/TRBV6-3 CASLKSKAYEQYF
TRBJ1-2 TRBV7-2 CASSPGTVANYGYTF
TRBJ2-2 TRBV2 CARQDTGELFF
TRBJ1-5 TRBV5-6 CASTSGTGNQPQHF
TRBJ2-3 TRBV4-1 CASSSPTSGGTDTQYF
TRBJ2-7 TRBV5-6 CASSFGTSLSEQYF